The 23 T cell receptor beta chains reported below all come from one sample, sequenced in a study of identical twins. From the 5' RACE reads, TCRdb called clonotypes with MiXCR, one entry per CDR3 protein. The sample carries approximately 1.8 million distinct CDR3 sequences, less than 35% recorded once. Source material: cord blood. These receptors all stem from a newborn girl in good health.

This clonotype turned up a few times. V is TRBV20-1 and J is TRBJ1-1; TRBD1 is a possible D gene (5 bases). CDR3 length equals 14 residues. Trimming shortened V by 0 bases and J by 1 base, and 9 bases separated the two germline ends. In germline, CDR1 is DFQATT, CDR2 SNEGSKA (reference sequence). CDR3 in DNA: TGCAGTGCTAGAGATGGAACAGGGAACACTGAAGCTTTCTTT. As protein: CSARDGTGNTEAFF.

Many counts were recorded for this clonotype. V gene TRBV20-1 combines with J gene TRBJ1-2; no clear D. V lost 3 bases to trimming and J lost 1 base, with 9 bases between them. Germline loops: CDR1 DFQATT, CDR2 SNEGSKA (reference sequence). This CDR3 comprises 13 residues. In nucleotides, the CDR3 is TGCAGTGCTAGTAGCCCTTTTAACTATGGCTACACCTTC. Translating it yields CSASSPFNYGYTF.

The genes are TRBV20-1 and TRBJ2-7, with 8 bases aligning to TRBD1. Per the germline V gene, CDR1 is DFQATT and CDR2 is SNEGSKA (reference sequence). The CDR3 length is 14 residues. Trimming removed 4 bases from V and 0 bases from J; junction bases left unmatched: 5. The DNA of the CDR3 is TGCAGTGCTACAAACAGGGGGAGCTCCTACGAGCAGTACTTC. Translated: CSATNRGSSYEQYF.

This clonotype was observed a handful of times. The chain joins TRBV11-2 to TRBJ1-1; the D is unclear. V was shortened by 0 bases and J by 6 bases, with 11 bases between the two germline ends. In germline, CDR1 is SGHAT, CDR2 FQNNGV. The CDR3 consists of 14 residues. The chain's CDR3 is CASSLDSGSPEAFF. In DNA, the CDR3 is TGTGCCAGCAGCTTAGATAGTGGGTCACCTGAAGCTTTCTTT.

In its sample, this clonotype was seen many times. This chain links TRBV4-2 with TRBJ2-1; the D gene is possibly TRBD2 (5 bases). From germline, CDR1 is LGHNA and CDR2 YNFKEQ. The CDR3 covers 15 residues. V was cut by 0 bases and J by 5 bases, with 11 bases left in between. The CDR3 protein is CASSQDRELDNEQFF. CDR3 DNA: TGTGCCAGCAGCCAAGATAGGGAGTTGGACAATGAGCAGTTCTTC.

This rearrangement joins TRBV6-1 to TRBJ1-2, with D perhaps TRBD1 (6 bases). The V gene's germline CDR1 is MNHNS and CDR2 SASEGT. The CDR3 length is 14 residues. V lost 3 bases to trimming and J lost 4 bases, with 12 bases between them. CDR3 nucleotides: TGTGCCAGCAGTGATCAGGGGATTCTCTATGGCTACACCTTC. As protein: CASSDQGILYGYTF.

The rearrangement joins TRBV28 to TRBJ2-1; no clear D. The V end was cut by 4 bases, the J end by 5 bases, with 12 bases between. Looked up from germline, CDR1 is MDHEN and CDR2 is SYDVKM. This CDR3 comprises 14 residues. DNA of the CDR3: TGTGCCAGCAGTTATGGCCGTCCCCACAATGAGCAGTTCTTC. Its protein is CASSYGRPHNEQFF. The whole variable domain, remainder taken from reference TRBV28 and TRBJ2-1, is DVKVTQSSRYLVKRTGEKVFLECVQDMDHENMFWYRQDPGLGLRLIYFSYDVKMKEKGDIPEGYSVSREKKERFSLILESASTNQTSMYLCASSYGRPHNEQFFGPGTRLTVL.

This clonotype was recorded a few times. Sequence at one end of the junction differs from germline and may be a read error. The rearrangement joins TRBV14 to TRBJ1-6; D might be TRBD1 (6 bases). The CDR3 contains 15 residues. The germline V gene encodes CDR1 SGHDN and CDR2 FVKESK. CDR3 protein: CASSQAQGRNSPPHF. The CDR3 nucleotides read TGTGCCAGCAGCCAGGCTCAGGGGCGGAATTCACCCCCCCACTTT.

A word on this clonotype: Germline is not matched at one junction end, which may reflect a read error. The chain couples TRBV7-2 to TRBJ2-7; 8 bases are a match to TRBD2. Germline values: CDR1 SGHTA, CDR2 FQGNSA. The CDR3 runs to 14 residues. CDR3 DNA sequence: TGTGCCAGCAGCTTAGGCGGGGGGTCCTACGAGCGGTACTTC. Translating it yields CASSLGGGSYERYF.

In its sample, this clonotype was seen many times. The chain employs TRBV20-1 and TRBJ2-5, with a weak D call TRBD1 (5 bases). Trimming left V 1 base short and J 4 bases short, with 13 bases between. Germline loops: CDR1 DFQATT, CDR2 SNEGSKA (reference sequence). This CDR3 comprises 14 residues. Here the CDR3 DNA reads TGCAGTGCTAGAGCAGCTACAGGTCTAGAGACCCAGTACTTC. Translation gives CSARAATGLETQYF.

V usage is TRBV28 and J usage is TRBJ1-5, with TRBD1 identical over 9 bases. Unmatched junction bases numbered 6, after V lost 2 bases and J lost 10 bases. The CDR3 has 14 amino acids. Germline V gene sequence: CDR1 MDHEN, CDR2 SYDVKM. CDR3 sequence reads: CASSLRQGVKPQHF. In nucleotides, the CDR3 is TGTGCCAGCAGTTTAAGACAGGGGGTTAAACCCCAGCATTTT.

The chain links TRBV6-4 to TRBJ1-5, with D possibly TRBD1 on 5 matching bases. Trimming removed 2 bases from V and 1 base from J, with 9 bases in between. This CDR3 is 15 amino acids long. Germline assignment: CDR1 MRHNA and CDR2 SNTAGT. The CDR3 DNA reads as TGTGCCAGCAGTGACGGGGGGATAAGCAATCAGCCCCAGCATTTT. Encoded protein: CASSDGGISNQPQHF.

This clonotype is a singleton in its sample. One end of the junction varies from germline; a read error may be responsible. V gene TRBV2 combines with J gene TRBJ2-3; D is unresolved. This CDR3 spans 12 amino acids. From germline, CDR1 is SNHLY and CDR2 FYNNEI. This CDR3 is CACTPYADMQYF. The CDR3 DNA is TGTGCCTGCACTCCGTACGCAGATATGCAGTATTTT.

This clonotype was observed a few times. This chain joins TRBV11-2 and TRBJ2-7; 9 positions agree with TRBD2. The length of the CDR3 is 14 residues. Germline-derived CDR1 and CDR2 are SGHAT and FQNNGV. J gave up 6 bases and V 5 bases, and 8 bases lay outside the gene matches. CDR3 bases: TGTGCCAGCAGCGCCGTAGCGGGGGCCGGCGAGCAGTACTTC. Its protein product is CASSAVAGAGEQYF. Based on the CDR3 plus reference TRBV11-2 and TRBJ2-7, the full variable domain is EAGVAQSPRYKIIEKRQSVAFWCNPISGHATLYWYQQILGQGPKLLIQFQNNGVVDDSQLPKDRFSAERLKGVDSTLKIQPAKLEDSAVYLCASSAVAGAGEQYFGPGTRLTVT.

In its sample, this clonotype was seen a few times. The chain has TRBV12-3 or TRBV12-4 and TRBJ2-3; D not resolved. Trimming removed 4 bases at V and 3 bases at J, with 14 bases between. This CDR3 contains 15 residues. As DNA, the CDR3 is TGTGCCAGCAGTTACGATGGCAGGTCGACAGATACGCAGTATTTT. Translation: CASSYDGRSTDTQYF.

The rearrangement joins TRBV14 to TRBJ2-5, with 8 bases that match TRBD2. This CDR3 is built from 17 residues. Trimming took 5 bases from V and 0 from J; bases not matched to a gene: 11. Looked up from germline, CDR1 is SGHDN and CDR2 is FVKESK. CDR3 sequence (DNA): TGTGCCAGCAGCACCAGGTCACTAGCGGCTCACCAAGAGACCCAGTACTTC. Its protein is CASSTRSLAAHQETQYF.

V usage is TRBV15 and J usage is TRBJ2-7; D is perhaps TRBD1 (6 bases). V was trimmed by 3 bases and J by 7 bases, leaving 19 bases between them. The CDR3 has 15 residues. Germline CDR1 reads LNHNV; CDR2 reads YYDKDF (reference sequence). CDR3 loop: CATSSDRRGYNEQYF. CDR3 bases: TGTGCCACCAGCAGCGACAGGAGAGGGTACAATGAGCAGTACTTC.

This sequence joins TRBV9 and TRBJ2-1; the match to TRBD2 covers 15 bases. The trim removed 4 bases at V and 5 bases at J, leaving 7 bases unmatched. The CDR3 is 17 residues long. Germline CDR1 SGDLS, CDR2 YYNGEE. The CDR3 reads CASSPGLAGGKNNEQFF. For the CDR3, the DNA is TGTGCCAGCAGCCCGGGACTAGCGGGAGGAAAAAACAATGAGCAGTTCTTC.

The V gene is TRBV25-1, the J gene TRBJ2-5; 9 positions agree with TRBD1. The CDR3 totals 15 residues. V was clipped by 3 bases and J by 2 bases; unmatched bases: 4. The V gene's germline CDR1 is MGHDK and CDR2 SYGVNS. DNA for the CDR3: TGTGCCAGCAGTGATAGCGACAGGGGGCAAGAGACCCAGTACTTC. Translated, it gives CASSDSDRGQETQYF.

The rearrangement uses TRBV6-6 and TRBJ2-7, with 7 bases matching TRBD1. The CDR3 has 14 amino acids. Unmatched junction bases numbered 4, after V lost 0 bases and J lost 5 bases. Germline V CDR1 and CDR2: MNHNY, SVGAGI (reference sequence). The chain's CDR3 is CASSYSKGAHEQYF. Here the CDR3 DNA reads TGTGCCAGCAGTTACTCGAAGGGGGCCCACGAGCAGTACTTC.

This clonotype was seen a single time. One base away lies a much larger clone, so this may be a sequencing read error. The chain couples TRBV7-2 to TRBJ1-2; the match to TRBD1 covers 7 bases. Germline V gene data show CDR1 as SGHTA and CDR2 as FQGNSA. This CDR3 spans 14 amino acids. Here the CDR3 DNA reads TGTGCCAGCAGCTTAGTATGGGACAGTTATGGCCACACCTTC. It translates to CASSLVWDSYGHTF.

Concerning this clonotype: This may arise from a read error, as a much more abundant clone is one base away. No conserved phenylalanine or tryptophan is present at the end of the CDR3, so a read error is the likely explanation. The gene calls are TRBV12-5 and TRBJ2-1, with TRBD2 matching 10 bases. Near its end, the DNA agrees better with TRBJ2-7, so the J call may be wrong. This CDR3 is 14 amino acids long. In germline, CDR1 is LGHNT, CDR2 FRNRAP. The CDR3 sequence is CASGPGTSAYEQYL. CDR3 nucleotides: TGTGCTAGTGGTCCAGGGACTAGCGCGTACGAGCAGTACCTC.

The chain links TRBV24-1 to TRBJ1-2, with D tentatively TRBD1 (5 bases). The germline V gene encodes CDR1 KGHDR and CDR2 SFDVKD. V was trimmed by 4 bases and J by 2 bases, leaving 7 bases between them. The CDR3 sequence is 13 residues long. The CDR3, as DNA: TGTGCCACCAGTGAAAGGACAAACTATGGCTACACCTTC. Amino acids: CATSERTNYGYTF.